This TCR beta chain was identified in a study of T cell changes during pregnancy in multiple sclerosis. Method: immunoSEQ multiplex PCR; TCRdb's copy keeps in-frame clones and lacks some. This table holds about 28,000 clones, approximately 92% found once. Germline values: CDR1 MNHEY, CDR2 SVGAGI. V was pared by 0 bases and J by 0 bases, with 7 bases between. This CDR3 comprises 15 residues. The chain links TRBV6-5 to TRBJ2-3; D is unclear. The material sequenced was CD4+ T cells from peripheral blood mononuclear cells, taken in the second trimester of pregnancy. The sequence derives from a female donor with multiple sclerosis, enrolled in a pregnancy study. CDR3 sequence reads: CASSYSWPSTDTQYF. The CDR3, as DNA: TGTGCCAGCAGTTACTCTTGGCCTAGCACAGATACGCAGTATTTT.